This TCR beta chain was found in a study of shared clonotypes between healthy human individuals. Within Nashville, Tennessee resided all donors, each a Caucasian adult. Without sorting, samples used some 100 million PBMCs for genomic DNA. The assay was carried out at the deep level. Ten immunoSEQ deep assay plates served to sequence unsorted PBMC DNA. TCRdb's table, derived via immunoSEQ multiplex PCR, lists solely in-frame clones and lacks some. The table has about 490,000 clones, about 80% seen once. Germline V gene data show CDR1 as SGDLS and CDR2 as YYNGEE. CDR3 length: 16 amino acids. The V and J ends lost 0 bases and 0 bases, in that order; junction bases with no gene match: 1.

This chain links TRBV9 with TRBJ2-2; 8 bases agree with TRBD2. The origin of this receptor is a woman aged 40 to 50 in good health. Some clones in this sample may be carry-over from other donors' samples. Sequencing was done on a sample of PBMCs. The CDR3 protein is CASSVAGGPNTGELFF. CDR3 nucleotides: TGTGCCAGCAGCGTAGCGGGAGGGCCGAACACCGGGGAGCTGTTTTTT.